These 26 T cell receptor beta chains originate from one sample sequenced in a study of T cell responses to AZD1222 COVID-19 vaccine. Using immunoSEQ multiplex PCR, the repertoire was profiled, and TCRdb retains in-frame clones only, with some absent. The table lists 95,000 to 150,000 clones, roughly 90% of them singletons, with roughly 3.5% in the top ten. The source was peripheral blood, collected on day 0 of AZD1222 vaccination. These TCRs come from an adult in good health.

This clone showed up just once. CDR3: CASSLGIAGTENTEAFF. In DNA form, the CDR3 reads TGCGCCAGCAGCTTGGGAATAGCAGGGACAGAAAACACTGAAGCTTTCTTT. The chain links TRBV5-1 to TRBJ1-1, with 7 bases fitting TRBD1. CDR1 and CDR2 (germline): SGHRS, YFSETQ. Trimming cost V 0 bases and J 2 bases; bases outside gene matches: 10. The length of the CDR3 is 17 residues.

The rearrangement uses TRBV9 and TRBJ1-1; D may be TRBD1 (5 bases). The CDR3 extends over 14 amino acids. Looked up from germline, CDR1 is SGDLS and CDR2 is YYNGEE. V lost 0 bases to trimming and J lost 1 base, with 7 bases between them. The CDR3 here is CASSVGQGNTEAFF. The DNA for the CDR3 is TGTGCCAGCAGCGTAGGCCAGGGGAACACTGAAGCTTTCTTT.

The chain is built from TRBV27 and TRBJ2-1, with 9 bases fitting TRBD2. With 5 bases clipped from V and 9 bases from J, the junction kept 14 bases outside the gene matches. This CDR3 contains 16 residues. From germline, CDR1 is MNHEY and CDR2 SMNVEV (reference sequence). This CDR3 is CASSPQIAGGPGEQFF. In nucleotides, the CDR3 is TGTGCCAGCAGTCCTCAGATCGCGGGGGGGCCCGGTGAGCAGTTCTTC.

The chain combines TRBV12-5 with TRBJ2-6; D perhaps matches TRBD2 (5 bases). Germline V gene sequence: CDR1 LGHNT, CDR2 FRNRAP. The CDR3 is 12 amino acids. The CDR3 bases are TGTGCAACGGGGTCGGGGGCCAACGTCCTGACTTTC. It translates to CATGSGANVLTF.

The gene calls are TRBV19 and TRBJ1-2; D gene unclear. V was clipped by 0 bases and J by 6 bases, with 11 bases between them. This CDR3 contains 14 residues. Germline V gene sequence: CDR1 LNHDA, CDR2 SQIVND (reference sequence). In nucleotides, the CDR3 is TGTGCCAGTAGTATAGATCTGACAATCCATGGCTACACCTTC. It codes for CASSIDLTIHGYTF.

The gene calls are TRBV7-6 and TRBJ1-1; D is perhaps TRBD1 (5 bases). The germline CDR1 and CDR2 sequences are SGHVS and FNYEAQ. Trimming took 1 base from V and 7 from J, leaving 13 bases between them. This CDR3 spans 14 amino acids. The CDR3 spells CASSLVRELGEAFF. In nucleotides, the CDR3 is TGTGCCAGCAGCTTAGTCAGGGAGTTGGGTGAAGCTTTCTTT. The full variable domain, its missing parts supplied by reference TRBV7-6 and TRBJ1-1, is GAGVSQSPRYKVTKRGQDVALRCDPISGHVSLYWYRQALGQGPEFLTYFNYEAQQDKSGLPNDRFSAERPEGSISTLTIQRTEQRDSAMYRCASSLVRELGEAFFGQGTRLTVV.

The gene calls are TRBV7-9 and TRBJ1-2; 9 positions agree with TRBD1. The CDR3 contains 15 residues. The germline V gene has CDR1 SEHNR and CDR2 FQNEAQ (reference sequence). V was pared by 5 bases and J by 1 base, with 5 bases of the junction left unmatched. The CDR3 protein is CASSPGQGNNYGYTF. CDR3 DNA: TGTGCCAGCAGCCCCGGACAGGGGAATAACTATGGCTACACCTTC. The full variable domain, its missing parts supplied by reference TRBV7-9 and TRBJ1-2, is DTGVSQNPRHKITKRGQNVTFRCDPISEHNRLYWYRQTLGQGPEFLTYFQNEAQLEKSRLLSDRFSAERPKGSFSTLEIQRTEQGDSAMYLCASSPGQGNNYGYTFGSGTRLTVV.

The rearrangement links TRBV19 to TRBJ1-6; D ambiguous. Germline V gives CDR1 LNHDA, CDR2 SQIVND (reference sequence). The CDR3 runs 16 residues. The ends were cut back, 7 bases at V and 4 bases at J, with 17 bases in the middle. CDR3 nucleotides: TGTGCCAGTACTACGGGATTTAACAATTATAATTCACCCCTCCACTTT. It encodes CASTTGFNNYNSPLHF.

This chain uses TRBV18 with TRBJ1-1, with TRBD1 as a possible D gene (5 bases). Trimming removed 3 bases from V and 5 bases from J, with 10 bases in between. Germline lookup yields CDR1 KGHSH and CDR2 LQKENI. This CDR3 contains 13 residues. The CDR3 region has the DNA TGTGCCAGCTCACCGGGGGAGGGAACTGAAGCTTTCTTT. Protein: CASSPGEGTEAFF.

V is TRBV2 and J is TRBJ1-2; 7 nucleotides align to TRBD1. This CDR3 contains 12 residues. Germline V lookup: CDR1 SNHLY, CDR2 FYNNEI. V shed 6 bases and J 4 bases; nucleotides not matched to a gene: 2. The CDR3 here is CASRGQTYGYTF. CDR3 sequence (DNA): TGTGCCAGCAGGGGACAGACCTATGGCTACACCTTC. Combining the CDR3 with reference TRBV2 and TRBJ1-2 gives the whole variable domain EPEVTQTPSHQVTQMGQEVILRCVPISNHLYFYWYRQILGQKVEFLVSFYNNEISEKSEIFDDQFSVERPDGSNFTLKIRSTKLEDSAMYFCASRGQTYGYTFGSGTRLTVV.

V is TRBV11-2 and J is TRBJ1-2; D gene ambiguous. V shed 4 bases and J shed 4 bases, with 10 bases lying between them. This CDR3 comprises 13 residues. The germline V gene encodes CDR1 SGHAT and CDR2 FQNNGV. CDR3 sequence: CASSSLSFYGYTF. CDR3 sequence (DNA): TGTGCCAGCAGCTCGCTAAGTTTCTATGGCTACACCTTC.

The chain combines TRBV4-1 with TRBJ1-2; maybe TRBD1 (5 bases). Germline loops: CDR1 MGHRA, CDR2 YSYEKL. The CDR3 sequence is 15 residues long. Trimming removed 1 base from V and 8 bases from J, with 17 bases in between. In nucleotides, the CDR3 is TGCGCCAGCAGCCAAGCCCGGGACCGCGAAGGAGGCTACACCTTC. Translated: CASSQARDREGGYTF.

The chain couples TRBV5-1 to TRBJ1-4; 7 bases are a match to TRBD1. From germline, CDR1 is SGHRS and CDR2 YFSETQ. Trimming cost V 4 bases and J 4 bases; bases outside gene matches: 7. This CDR3 is built from 15 residues. The CDR3 loop is CASSLQGRRNEKLFF. The CDR3 nucleotides are TGCGCCAGCAGCCTACAGGGGCGGCGTAATGAAAAACTGTTTTTT.

This clone was detected once. This chain's CDR3 is CASSLVGRRQFF. The CDR3 DNA reads as TGTGCCAGCAGTTTAGTGGGGCGGCGGCAGTTCTTC. The gene calls are TRBV12-3 or TRBV12-4 and TRBJ2-1; D is perhaps TRBD1 (5 bases). The CDR3 has 12 residues. V was trimmed by 1 base and J by 12 bases, leaving 10 bases between them.

The chain has TRBV7-9 and TRBJ1-2; perhaps TRBD1 as D (5 bases). There are 14 residues in the CDR3. With 4 bases removed from V and 7 bases from J, the gap between germline ends came to 16 bases. Germline V gene lookup returns CDR1 SEHNR and CDR2 FQNEAQ (reference sequence). The CDR3 protein is CASSSAGFESGYTF. The CDR3 DNA reads as TGTGCCAGCAGCTCAGCAGGGTTTGAGAGTGGCTACACCTTC.

This sequence joins TRBV27 and TRBJ1-3; 7 nucleotides align to TRBD1. Germline CDR1 is MNHEY and CDR2 is SMNVEV (reference sequence). The CDR3 length is 14 residues. V shed 7 bases, J shed 4 bases, and the junction held 7 bases outside the gene matches. CDR3 region: CASIYLTGGNTIYF. CDR3 sequence (DNA): TGTGCCAGCATATACCTGACAGGGGGAAACACCATATATTTT.

The rearrangement joins TRBV7-9 to TRBJ1-4; weak D call: TRBD1 (6 bases). This CDR3 is built from 17 residues. V lost 5 bases and J 0 bases, leaving 16 bases between the germline ends. CDR1 SEHNR and CDR2 FQNEAQ come from the germline V gene (reference sequence). CDR3 protein: CASSDRDNEPTNEKLFF. The DNA of the CDR3 is TGTGCCAGCAGCGACCGGGACAATGAACCAACTAATGAAAAACTGTTTTTT.

The count of this clone is one. The same CDR3 also results from other DNA sequences found in this sample. The chain uses TRBV12-3 or TRBV12-4 and TRBJ2-3; no clear D. CDR3 length: 12 residues. V was trimmed by 3 bases and J by 2 bases, leaving 3 bases between them. CDR3 nucleotides: TGTGCCAGCAGTTTGAACACAGATACGCAGTATTTT. As protein: CASSLNTDTQYF.

CDR3 residues: CASSGEDYGGYTF. The CDR3 DNA follows: TGTGCCAGCAGCGGAGAAGACTACGGTGGCTACACCTTC. This chain uses TRBV7-9 with TRBJ1-2; no reliable D call. Trimming shortened V by 5 bases and J by 7 bases, and 14 bases separated the two germline ends. Looked up from germline, CDR1 is SEHNR and CDR2 is FQNEAQ (reference sequence). The CDR3 loop spans 13 amino acids.

The chain combines TRBV4-2 with TRBJ1-3; D uncertain. Per the germline V gene, CDR1 is LGHNA and CDR2 is YNFKEQ. The CDR3 loop spans 18 amino acids. V lost 1 base and J 2 bases, leaving 18 bases between the germline ends. CDR3 residues: CASSQASTGIGTGNTIYF. The CDR3 nucleotides are TGTGCCAGCAGCCAAGCCTCGACGGGGATCGGAACTGGAAACACCATATATTTT.

The chain recombines TRBV6-5 with TRBJ1-3; 7 nucleotides line up with TRBD1. Germline V gives CDR1 MNHEY, CDR2 SVGAGI. The V segment lost 6 bases and the J segment 2 bases; nucleotides outside the gene matches: 4. The CDR3 runs 14 residues. The CDR3 loop is CASRIDRAGNTIYF. CDR3 nucleotides: TGTGCCAGCAGAATTGACAGGGCTGGAAACACCATATATTTT.

The chain employs TRBV25-1 and TRBJ1-6; D might be TRBD1 (5 bases). The CDR3 extends over 13 amino acids. Germline-derived CDR1 and CDR2 are MGHDK and SYGVNS. Trimming took off 4 bases at V and 13 bases at J, with 14 bases between the two ends. CDR3 loop: CASSVGDRSPLHF. The CDR3 nucleotides read TGTGCCAGCAGTGTGGGGGACCGGTCGCCCCTCCACTTT.

The sample holds one count of this clone. This chain uses TRBV10-3 with TRBJ1-2, with D maybe TRBD1 (5 bases). The V gene's germline CDR1 is ENHRY and CDR2 SYGVKD. V was clipped by 2 bases and J by 8 bases, with 21 bases between them. This CDR3 is built from 16 residues. The CDR3 is CAISEPETKGLRGYTF. The CDR3, as DNA: TGTGCCATCAGTGAGCCCGAAACCAAGGGACTGCGGGGCTACACCTTC.

The rearrangement uses TRBV3-1 (or the pseudogene TRBV3-2) and TRBJ1-3, with D perhaps TRBD1 (6 bases). Germline V CDR1 and CDR2: LGHDT, YNNKEL (reference sequence). With 1 base removed from V and 4 bases from J, the gap between germline ends came to 8 bases. This CDR3 is 14 amino acids long. Written as DNA, the CDR3 is TGTGCCAGCAGCCAAGGGGGGCAAGGAAACACCATATATTTT. This gives the protein CASSQGGQGNTIYF.

In its sample, this clone was seen once. J is TRBJ1-1 and V is TRBV3-1 (or the pseudogene TRBV3-2), with a weak D call TRBD1 (6 bases). Germline values: CDR1 LGHDT, CDR2 YNNKEL (reference sequence). The CDR3 has 14 residues. The germline V and J ends were trimmed by 5 bases and 5 bases, with 15 bases remaining between them. The CDR3 DNA sequence: TGTGCCAGCAGCTCGGATCCTCAGGGGACTGAAGCTTTCTTT. Its protein product is CASSSDPQGTEAFF.

The rearrangement uses TRBV9 and TRBJ2-5; D is undetermined. This CDR3 has 16 amino acids. CDR1 and CDR2 (germline): SGDLS, YYNGEE. V was trimmed by 0 bases and J by 0 bases, leaving 12 bases between them. The CDR3 loop reads CASSVGPTTYQETQYF. CDR3 nucleotides: TGTGCCAGCAGCGTAGGGCCTACCACCTACCAAGAGACCCAGTACTTC.